Presented here are 6 T cell receptor beta chains from one specimen sequenced in a study of T cell repertoires in cytomegalovirus infection. TCRdb reanalysed the reads using MiXCR and keeps one entry per CDR3 protein. The sample yields hundreds of thousands of distinct CDR3 sequences, approximately 34% seen once. The sample was PBMCs. These TCRs come from a human donor in good health (CMV status not recorded). Some clones in this sample may be carry-over from other donors' samples.

This clonotype was observed a few times. The chain couples TRBV28 to TRBJ2-7, with D maybe TRBD1 (6 bases). CDR3 length equals 16 residues. V was shortened by 5 bases and J by 0 bases, with 17 bases between the two germline ends. The germline gives CDR1 MDHEN, CDR2 SYDVKM. This chain's CDR3 is CASSLQGDRFSYEQYF. The CDR3 DNA is TGTGCCAGCAGTCTCCAGGGAGACAGGTTCTCCTACGAGCAGTACTTC.

As DNA, the CDR3 is TGTGCCAGTAGTATACGACAGGGTTCGAACACTGAAGCTTTCTTT. Protein product: CASSIRQGSNTEAFF. The rearrangement links TRBV19 to TRBJ1-1; 7 nucleotides line up with TRBD1. J lost 1 base, V lost 2 bases, and 4 bases had no gene match. Germline V gives CDR1 LNHDA, CDR2 SQIVND (reference sequence). The CDR3 totals 15 residues.

This clonotype showed up just a few times. The rearrangement joins TRBV29-1 to TRBJ1-2; 9 bases are a match to TRBD1. This CDR3 is built from 13 residues. Germline V gene data show CDR1 as SQVTM and CDR2 as ANQGSEA. V gave up 3 bases and J gave up 4 bases; unmatched junction bases: 3. CDR3 nucleotides: TGCAGCGTTGAGGACAGGGGCTCCTATGGCTACACCTTC. Amino acid sequence: CSVEDRGSYGYTF.

The gene calls are TRBV9 and TRBJ1-1, with unresolved D. Germline-derived CDR1 and CDR2 are SGDLS and YYNGEE. Trimming shortened V by 1 base and J by 5 bases, and 12 bases separated the two germline ends. The CDR3 loop spans 14 amino acids. CDR3 protein: CASSVKPGKTEAFF. The CDR3 coding sequence is TGTGCCAGCAGCGTAAAACCAGGTAAAACTGAAGCTTTCTTT.

This clonotype showed up many times. The rearrangement joins TRBV7-9 to TRBJ2-1; D is unresolved. The CDR3 is 11 amino acids. Germline V lookup: CDR1 SEHNR, CDR2 FQNEAQ (reference sequence). Deletions cut 6 bases from V and 7 bases from J, with 7 bases between. CDR3 in amino acids: CASSQGNEQFF. The CDR3 DNA reads TGTGCCAGCAGTCAAGGGAATGAGCAGTTCTTC.

This clonotype was seen only a few times. This CDR3 is CASSEAGGGETQYF. For the CDR3, the DNA is TGTGCCAGCAGTGAGGCAGGGGGTGGAGAGACCCAGTACTTC. The chain links TRBV6-1 to TRBJ2-5; 7 bases match TRBD1. CDR1 is MNHNS, CDR2 SASEGT, per germline. The CDR3 totals 14 residues. V lost 3 bases and J lost 4; bases outside the gene matches: 5.